The rows below give T cell receptor beta chains drawn from one sample of a study of blood T cell repertoires in COVID-19. Sequencing was performed with immunoSEQ multiplex PCR; in TCRdb, only in-frame clones are kept and a portion is missing. The sample has about 110,000 clones, about 85% seen once. What was sequenced was peripheral blood. The receptors originated from a man aged 50 to 60 with acute or convalescent COVID-19. The CDR3 runs from the conserved cysteine through the conserved F or W. Fields, in order: V gene, J gene, D gene, clone size, CDR3 DNA, CDR3 protein. D genes are given only for firm matches. Clone size, where shown, is once, few, many, or a class for clones that have expanded.

TRBV7-9	TRBJ1-6	NA	few	TGTGCCAGCGGGGATTTCCTACAGGGATCACCCCTCCACTTT	CASGDFLQGSPLHF
TRBV9	TRBJ2-1	NA	NA	TGTGCCAGCAGCTTAGTAGATGAGCAGTTCTTC	CASSLVDEQFF
TRBV6-5	TRBJ2-7	NA	NA	TGTGCCACCTCGGGAACCGGAATAAGCGAGCAGTACTTC	CATSGTGISEQYF
TRBV24-1	TRBJ1-2	NA	NA	TGTGCCACCAGTGACTGGACAGTGACCTATGGCTACACCTTC	CATSDWTVTYGYTF
TRBV11-3	TRBJ1-5	TRBD1	NA	TGTGCCAGCAGCTTTGACAGGGGGCTCGAGGGCAGCAATCAGCCCCAGCATTTT	CASSFDRGLEGSNQPQHF
TRBV6-1	TRBJ2-1	TRBD2	NA	TGTGCCAGCAGTGAAGTGGGAGCGGGGGCCCAGCAGTTCTTC	CASSEVGAGAQQFF
TRBV6-5	TRBJ1-3	NA	NA	TGTGCCAGCAGTTACCGGGTCCACTCTGGAAACACCATATATTTT	CASSYRVHSGNTIYF
TRBV10-3	TRBJ1-1	NA	few	TGTGCCATCAGGGCACGGACAGTCTCCGACACTGAAGCTTTCTTT	CAIRARTVSDTEAFF
TRBV7-8	TRBJ1-1	TRBD1	once	TGTGCCAGCAGCTCTTACAGGGGATCCATGAACACTGAAGCTTTCTTT	CASSSYRGSMNTEAFF
TRBV7-3	TRBJ2-7	TRBD1	few	TGTGCCAGCAGCCCCGGGACAGGGTACTACGAGCAGTACTTC	CASSPGTGYYEQYF
TRBV28	TRBJ1-6	TRBD1	NA	TGTGCCAGCAGTTTCAAGGGGGCTGAAAATTCACCCCTCCACTTT	CASSFKGAENSPLHF
TRBV7-9	TRBJ2-1	TRBD2	NA	TGTGCCAGCAGCTTTGTCGGGAGGGCTTATGAGCAGTTCTTC	CASSFVGRAYEQFF
TRBV27	TRBJ2-1	TRBD1	few	TGTGCCAGCAGCCCCAAGGGGTACAGGGGGTCGAATGAGCAGTTCTTC	CASSPKGYRGSNEQFF
TRBV27	TRBJ2-2	TRBD2	NA	TGTGCCAGCAGGATGACTAGCGGGGACACCGGGGAGCTGTTTTTT	CASRMTSGDTGELFF
TRBV3-1/TRBV3-2	TRBJ2-7	NA	NA	TGTGCCAGCAGCCAAACCAGGGGCGAGCAGTACTTC	CASSQTRGEQYF
TRBV7-8	TRBJ1-4	TRBD1	NA	TGTGCCAGCAGCTCGATCGGACAGGGGGGATATGAAAAACTGTTTTTT	CASSSIGQGGYEKLFF
TRBV9	TRBJ2-7	NA	NA	TGTGCCAGCAGCGTAGGAGGTATGACCTACGAGCAGTACTTC	CASSVGGMTYEQYF
TRBV7-9	TRBJ1-1	NA	NA	TGTGCCAGCAGCTTCCTTCAGGGAATAAGCACTGAAGCTTTCTTT	CASSFLQGISTEAFF
TRBV6-5	TRBJ2-7	TRBD1	NA	TGTGCCAGCAGTTACTCTGGGACAGGTGTTTACGAGCAGTACTTC	CASSYSGTGVYEQYF
TRBV5-4	TRBJ2-7	TRBD1	NA	TGTGCCAGCAGCTTGGACAGGGGGCGCCACAAGCAGTACTTC	CASSLDRGRHKQYF
TRBV6-2/TRBV6-3	TRBJ1-5	NA	NA	TGTGCCAGCAGTTACTCACAGAATCAGCCCCAGCATTTT	CASSYSQNQPQHF
TRBV27	TRBJ1-1	TRBD1	few	TGTGCCAGCAGTCCCGGGACAGGAGGCAGTGAAGCTTTCTTT	CASSPGTGGSEAFF
TRBV10-3	TRBJ2-3	TRBD2	NA	TGTGCCATCAGCCTAGCGGGAGACAGTACAGATACGCAGTATTTT	CAISLAGDSTDTQYF
TRBV7-9	TRBJ2-5	TRBD1	NA	TGTGCCAGCAGCTTAGGACAAGGGGGCAGAGAGACCCAGTACTTC	CASSLGQGGRETQYF
TRBV11-1	TRBJ2-7	TRBD1	NA	TGTGCCAGCAGCGAATCAACTACAGGGGGCGAGCAGTACTTC	CASSESTTGGEQYF
TRBV27	TRBJ1-6	TRBD1	NA	TGTGCCAGCAACCGATGGGGACAGGGGGATTCACCCCTCCACTTT	CASNRWGQGDSPLHF
TRBV30	TRBJ1-3	NA	NA	TGTGCCTGGATGCGTTGGAGAGGGATATCTGGAAACACCATATATTTT	CAWMRWRGISGNTIYF
TRBV29-1	TRBJ1-2	NA	NA	TGCAGCGCTGGGGGGTCGGCCTCCCTGATTAACTATGGCTACACCTTC	CSAGGSASLINYGYTF
TRBV7-9	TRBJ1-2	NA	NA	TGTGCCAGCAGCTTAGGTCCCGATGGCTACACCTTC	CASSLGPDGYTF
TRBV2	TRBJ2-5	NA	NA	TGTGCCAGCAGTGGGTTCTCCTACGAGACCCAGTACTTC	CASSGFSYETQYF
TRBV7-9	TRBJ2-3	TRBD1	NA	TGTGCCAGCCGTGGACAGGGGCACACAGATACGCAGTATTTT	CASRGQGHTDTQYF
TRBV19	TRBJ2-5	NA	NA	TGTGCCAGTAGTTGGGGTGAGGAGGAGGGAGAGACCCAGTACTTC	CASSWGEEEGETQYF
TRBV2	TRBJ1-5	TRBD1	NA	TGTGCCAGCAGTTACGGACTCAGGGGGAATCAGCCCCAGCATTTT	CASSYGLRGNQPQHF
TRBV11-3	TRBJ2-7	TRBD2	NA	TGTGCCAGCAGCGCTCTGACTAGCGGAACATCCTACGAGCAGTACTTC	CASSALTSGTSYEQYF
TRBV29-1	TRBJ2-5	NA	once	TGCAGCGTTGAGGCCCCGCAAGAGACCCAGTACTTC	CSVEAPQETQYF
TRBV7-9	TRBJ1-5	NA	NA	TGTGCCAGCAGCCGAGACAGATTTAGCAATCAGCCCCAGCATTTT	CASSRDRFSNQPQHF
TRBV7-3	TRBJ2-5	TRBD2	few	TGTGCCAGCAGCCCGGGCGGAGCGGGGGGGCCGTTAGGGACCCAGTACTTC	CASSPGGAGGPLGTQYF
TRBV3-1/TRBV3-2	TRBJ2-7	TRBD2	NA	TGTGCCAGCAGCCAAGTAGGGACTAGTGTTTACGAGCAGTACTTC	CASSQVGTSVYEQYF
TRBV5-6	TRBJ1-1	TRBD1	NA	TGTGCCAGCAGCTTGGGGGGACAGGGGCTTAACACTGAAGCTTTCTTT	CASSLGGQGLNTEAFF
TRBV11-2	TRBJ2-2	NA	NA	TGTGCCAGCAGCTTAGCGGCCCCGGGGGAAAGGGTACCCGGGGAGCTGTTTTTT	CASSLAAPGERVPGELFF
TRBV15	TRBJ2-2	NA	NA	TGTGCCACAGGGGGAACCGGGGAGCTGTTTTTT	CATGGTGELFF
TRBV10-1	TRBJ2-5	TRBD2	NA	TGCGCCAGCAGTTCAGGAGCTAGCGGGGAGGAGACCCAGTACTTC	CASSSGASGEETQYF
TRBV5-1	TRBJ1-2	NA	NA	TGCGCCAGCAGCACGACAGCTAACTATGGCTACACCTTC	CASSTTANYGYTF
TRBV11-3	TRBJ1-1	TRBD1	NA	TGTGCCAGCAGCTTAGGTGACGGACAGGGGGCTGAAGCTTTCTTT	CASSLGDGQGAEAFF
TRBV7-2	TRBJ2-7	TRBD1	once	TGTGCCAGCAGCCAGTCGCCGGGACAGGCTTCCTACGAGCAGTACTTC	CASSQSPGQASYEQYF
TRBV7-9	TRBJ2-3	NA	NA	TGTGCCAGCAGCTTAGGACGGACTACGACGGCCGCGCAGTATTTT	CASSLGRTTTAAQYF
TRBV2	TRBJ1-2	NA	once	TGTGCCAGCAGTGAAAGGCGGGGGCGCAATGGCTACACCTTC	CASSERRGRNGYTF
TRBV5-8	TRBJ1-3	TRBD1	NA	TGTGCCAGCACATCAACGACAGGGTCTGGAAACACCATATATTTT	CASTSTTGSGNTIYF
TRBV29-1	TRBJ2-2	NA	NA	TGCAGCGTTCAACGATACGGACGGAGGAGTAGCGCCGGGGAGCTGTTTTTT	CSVQRYGRRSSAGELFF
TRBV9	TRBJ1-2	NA	NA	TGTGCCAGCAGCCCGACATTCCCCAACTATGGCTACACCTTC	CASSPTFPNYGYTF